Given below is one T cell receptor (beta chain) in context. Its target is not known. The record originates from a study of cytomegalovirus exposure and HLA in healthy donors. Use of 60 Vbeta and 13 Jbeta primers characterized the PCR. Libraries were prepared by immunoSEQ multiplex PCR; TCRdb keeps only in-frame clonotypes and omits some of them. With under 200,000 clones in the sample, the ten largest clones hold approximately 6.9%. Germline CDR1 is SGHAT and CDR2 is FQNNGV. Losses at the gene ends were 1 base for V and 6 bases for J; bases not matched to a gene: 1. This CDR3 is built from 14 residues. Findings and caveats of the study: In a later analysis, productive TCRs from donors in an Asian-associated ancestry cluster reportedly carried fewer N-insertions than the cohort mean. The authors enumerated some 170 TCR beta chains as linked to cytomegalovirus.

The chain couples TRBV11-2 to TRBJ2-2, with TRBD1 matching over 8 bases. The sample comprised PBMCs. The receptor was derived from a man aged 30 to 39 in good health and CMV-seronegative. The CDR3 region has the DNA TGTGCCAGCAGCTTAGTACAGGGGGCCGGGGAGCTGTTTTTT. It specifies CASSLVQGAGELFF. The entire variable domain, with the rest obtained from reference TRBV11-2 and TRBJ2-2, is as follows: EAGVAQSPRYKIIEKRQSVAFWCNPISGHATLYWYQQILGQGPKLLIQFQNNGVVDDSQLPKDRFSAERLKGVDSTLKIQPAKLEDSAVYLCASSLVQGAGELFFGEGSRLTVL.